The clone carrying this T cell receptor beta chain ranks as large (0.1 to 1%). Per the germline V gene, CDR1 is LNHNV and CDR2 is YYDKDF (reference sequence). V shed 0 bases, J shed 3 bases, and the junction held 9 bases outside the gene matches. The CDR3 sequence is 18 residues long. This sample stems from a study of T cell changes during pregnancy in multiple sclerosis. Produced via immunoSEQ multiplex PCR; TCRdb's table is partial and in-frame only. The sample includes some 40,000 clones, roughly nine tenths of them seen just once. This rearrangement joins TRBV15 to TRBJ2-3; TRBD2 matches at 10 bases. This receptor was identified in a female donor in good health, enrolled as a control in a pregnancy study. Sequenced material: peripheral blood, taken in the second trimester of pregnancy. Written as DNA, the CDR3 is TGTGCCACCAGCAGAGATCGTAGCGGGGGGCCGGGGACAGATACGCAGTATTTT. Translation: CATSRDRSGGPGTDTQYF. The full variable domain, completed using reference TRBV15 and TRBJ2-3, is DAMVIQNPRYQVTQFGKPVTLSCSQTLNHNVMYWYQQKSSQAPKLLFHYYDKDFNNEADTPDNFQSRRPNTSFCFLDIRSPGLGDTAMYLCATSRDRSGGPGTDTQYFGPGTRLTVL.